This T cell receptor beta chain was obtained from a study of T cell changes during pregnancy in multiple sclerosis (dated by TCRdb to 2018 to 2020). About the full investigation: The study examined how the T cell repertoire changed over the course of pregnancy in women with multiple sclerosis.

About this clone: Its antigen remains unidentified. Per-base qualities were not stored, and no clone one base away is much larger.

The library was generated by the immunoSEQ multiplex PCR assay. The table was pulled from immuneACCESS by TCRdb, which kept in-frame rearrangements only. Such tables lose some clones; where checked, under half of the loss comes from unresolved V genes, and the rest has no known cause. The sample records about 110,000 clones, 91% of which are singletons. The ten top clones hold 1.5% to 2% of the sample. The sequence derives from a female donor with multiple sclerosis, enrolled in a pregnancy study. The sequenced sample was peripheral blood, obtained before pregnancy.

The DNA sequence is TGTGCCAGCATATGGGGGGGTTCCTACAATGAGCAGTTCTTC. Its translation is CASIWGGSYNEQFF. The chain is made from TRBV28 and TRBJ2-1; 7 central bases correspond to TRBD2. The germline V gene gives CDR1 as MDHEN and CDR2 as SYDVKM. Ends trimmed: V by 7 bases, J by 1 base; bases unmatched to a gene: 4. Measured from the cysteine to the phenylalanine, the CDR3 is 14 residues long. The read is trimmed to its CDR3 DNA, 42 bases read in frame from base 1.